This TCR beta chain was found in a study of T-cell memory formation after mild COVID-19. Study-wide results and caveats: Detection of some responders pre-infection suggested pre-existing cross-reactive memory T cells participated. CM and EM subsets held most contracting CD4+ clones; EMRA held CD8+ ones. CD4/CD8 balance held among clones contracting day 15 to 85, and later expanders leaned CD4+.

TCRdb redid the calling of the 5' RACE reads with MiXCR, one entry per CDR3 protein. The sample consists of about 290,000 distinct CDR3 sequences, approximately 18% of them appearing once. This clonotype showed up just a few times. Its specificity is not known. Germline V gene lookup returns CDR1 SQVTM and CDR2 ANQGSEA. Trimming took 5 bases from V and 4 from J, leaving 21 bases between them. The CDR3 has 17 residues. The specimen sequenced was PBMCs or a T cell subset sorted from them (not recorded which). The chain links TRBV29-1 to TRBJ2-6; D possibly matches TRBD1 or TRBD2 (5 bases each). This clonotype was obtained from a man between 18 and 35 years old who had mild COVID-19 (a few samples of this study predate the infection). Cell type and time point are not known. The CDR3 region is CSVLPNFLGTGANVLTF. As DNA, the CDR3 is TGCAGCGTTCTACCGAACTTTCTCGGGACCGGGGCCAACGTCCTGACTTTC.